This record concerns one TCR beta chain sequence. Its antigen remains undetermined. No much larger clone is present one base from it, and per-base qualities are unavailable. The data derive from a study of blood T cell repertoires in COVID-19 (dated by TCRdb to 2018 to 2021). Background on the whole study: Samples covering the acute and convalescent phases of COVID-19 were provided by collaborators in the United States, Italy and Spain. The prospective study material was composed of cDNA or gDNA derived from T cells, B-cell-depleted T cells, or PBMCs. Nearly every sample came with metadata listing a de-identified subject ID, COVID-19 status, age in years and sex. The samples were drawn from two sources: the first 160 participants of the ongoing ImmuneRACE study, and 1,000 to 1,500 subjects contributed by 6 global collaborators. Where available, HLA class I and class II types were taken from metadata supplied by the sample provider and were not determined by assay-based typing. The dataset comprised deeply sampled blood TCRbeta repertoires from subjects exposed to, actively infected with, or recovered from COVID-19. The repertoires were made available in a free public database intended to serve as a resource for research on the immune response to SARS-CoV-2.

In the prospective study, participants were roughly 18 to 90 years old, resided in about two dozen geographic areas of the United States, and were enrolled through a virtual design. Cohort assignment in the prospective study relied on participant-reported clinical history from a screening survey and a study questionnaire. Exposed participants had been in contact with someone with a PCR-confirmed or clinician-diagnosed COVID-19 case within 2 weeks of study entry. Each participant in the prospective study had whole blood, serum and a nasopharyngeal or oropharyngeal swab collected by mobile phlebotomists. Prospective study participants could optionally give additional blood draws and questionnaires over a roughly two-month period. Before DNA extraction, prospective study blood samples were shipped either frozen or at room temperature. The immunoSEQ Assay, a bias-controlled multiplex PCR, was used to amplify TCRbeta CDR3 regions from genomic DNA. The study's processing was this. The number of nucleated cells in each sample was estimated by amplification of reference gene primers within the assay. To quantify the absolute abundance of each unique TCRbeta CDR3 rearrangement, sequence reads were collapsed and filtered. For each sample, productive Simpson clonality was calculated as the square root of Simpson's diversity index over productive rearrangements. TCRdb took this table from immuneACCESS and kept in-frame rearrangements with V and J called. Such tables lack part of the clones; where checked against another copy, unresolved V genes explain under half of the gap, and the rest is unexplained. Clone size and the V and J calls come from that table; the DNA yielded D and trimming. The sample table lists about 150,000 clones, roughly 87% of them with a count of one. Approximately 4.3% of the sample belongs to the ten largest clones.

Broader findings and caveats from the paper: Clinical and demographic metadata were provided uncurated, with the amount varying by source and participant.

Material: PBMCs or T cells enriched from blood (not recorded which). This TCR was recovered from a woman in her forties who had been exposed to COVID-19.

The DNA sequence reads TGTGCCAGCTCACCACCGTCGTCTAGCGGGAGACCCGAGCAGTACTTC. It is translated as CASSPPSSSGRPEQYF. The chain was built from TRBV18 and TRBJ2-7; TRBD2 matches 10 bases in the middle. V lost 0 bases and J lost 6 bases, and the count of bases not matched to a germline gene is 8. CDR1 and CDR2 were assigned from the germline V gene as KGHSH and LQKENI. Inclusive of the bounding cysteine and phenylalanine, the CDR3 is 16 residues long. The CDR3 DNA has 48 bases and is translated from base 1.